This T cell receptor (beta chain) was identified in a study of shared clonotypes between healthy human individuals (dated by TCRdb to about 2020). The study in broad terms: The cohort included a few men and two women between 18 and 49 years of age. For each donor, CD4 naive and CD4 memory were each given three plates, CD8 naive was given two plates, and CD8 memory was given one plate. Different laboratories and diverse techniques were used to prepare libraries and sequence TCR repertoires, to increase sequencing depth and limit assay-specific biases. Each donor's leukapheresis produced roughly between about 0.9 and 9.5 billion PBMCs. To estimate repertoire size and how much clonotypes are shared between individuals, the study performed deep sequencing of blood TCR repertoires from 4 to 6 healthy adults.

Using the deep immunoSEQ assay, multiplex PCR amplified TCR CDR3 regions from genomic DNA. Extracted genomic DNA from each cell subset was spread evenly across all wells of several immunoSEQ 96-well plates, with each plate serving as a replicate. Each replicate PCR for sorted subsets received about 210 ng genomic DNA, equal to roughly 30,000 T cell genomes. The purified libraries were quantified using a Qubit 3.0 fluorometer, sized with a Bioanalyzer 2100, and then quantified again using the KAPA Library Quantification kit. A separate single-read 150-cycle Illumina NextSeq 550 flow cell was used to sequence each immunoSEQ 96-well plate. Under the source paper's analysis protocol: Because the immunoSEQ output included only junctional sequences and no quality scores, the filtering could not be the same as the filtering used for full-length reads. To assign V/J genes and CDR3, sequences were annotated against IMGT germline references using PyIR, a Python wrapper for IgBLAST v1.9. Reads were removed for weak V/J assignments (E-value above 1e-6), missing CDR3, stop codons, out-of-frame junctions, or ambiguous translated residues. V3J clonotypes were defined as sequences sharing the same inferred V gene, J gene, and CDR3 amino acid sequence. To compute the percentage overlap between repertoires, the number of shared unique clonotypes was divided by the size of the smaller repertoire. RTK rarefaction, the Chao1 estimator, and Recon v2.1 estimates of unobserved clonotypes were used to assess repertoire richness. For all TCRbeta clonotypes obtained by the gDNA method from a few donors, generation probabilities were computed with OLGA. Not all clones reach the TCRdb copy of this immuneACCESS table, which keeps in-frame sequences only. Checked studies attribute under half of the gap to unresolved V genes and leave the rest unexplained. V and J calls and clone size are given by that table; D and trimming were obtained from the DNA. This sample gives 2 million to 2.5 million clones in total; 85% to 95% of them show up just once. The top ten clonotypes cover 1.7% of the sample.

As encoded in the germline V gene, CDR1 is SGDLS while CDR2 is YYNGEE. V was cut back by 0 bases and J by 6 bases, leaving a gap of 10 bases between them. Its CDR3 holds 13 amino acids, cysteine through phenylalanine. Of the read, only the CDR3 DNA is kept; its 39 bases are in frame from base 1. Details on this clone: No antigen is known for it. No much larger clonotype is one base removed from it; base qualities were not supplied.

Broader findings and caveats from the paper: Rarefaction of sorted-subset datasets indicated incomplete sequencing despite the large sequencing depth. Naive subsets generally had larger estimated clonotype richness than memory subsets. The small number of donors limited the genetic and exposure-history diversity represented. Sampling was restricted to blood, and TCR repertoires in tissues likely differ from the TCR repertoires found in blood. Sharing across a few donors was observed for about 5% of naive CD4, over 3% of naive CD8, 2% to 2.5% of memory CD4, and about 0.4% of memory CD8 clonotypes. Based on pairwise subsampling, the degree of clonotype sharing among donors was expected to be affected by sequencing depth. Higher generation probabilities were observed for clonotypes shared by all four sorted-subset donors than for non-shared clonotypes.

For the CD8 naive samples, CD45RO-negative cells were positively selected for CCR7, yielding a CD45RA+CCR7+ population from which TemRA cells were excluded. Donors were healthy HIV-negative adults with no recently reported acute infections or vaccinations. Only Caucasian adults living in Nashville, Tennessee, USA were represented among the donors. Blood was collected by leukapheresis, and PBMCs were isolated by Ficoll-Histopaque density gradient centrifugation and then cryopreserved in liquid nitrogen vapor phase. Analytical flow cytometry was used to check the purity and quantity of each magnetically sorted T cell population. Each sorted fraction had its genomic DNA isolated and then quantified by UV absorbance on a Nanodrop 2000c.

The TCR was taken from a man aged 18 to 29 in good health. Some clones in this sample may be carry-over from other donors' samples. The sequence is built from TRBV9 and TRBJ2-7, with the D call perhaps TRBD1 or TRBD2, each one matching 5 bases. The sample was naive CD8+ T cells from PBMCs. The sample's cell subset or site label, in plain terms: CD45RA+CCR7+. The DNA reads TGTGCCAGCAGCGTAGGAGGGGTCTCCGAGCAGTACTTC. Its protein reads: CASSVGGVSEQYF.